This T cell receptor (beta chain) was retrieved from a study of CD8 T cells in ankylosing spondylitis (TCRdb year 2017). Background on the whole study: The study set out to find disease-linked TCR variants by profiling T cell receptor beta repertoires in ankylosing spondylitis patients and healthy donors. Peripheral blood was sampled, and synovial fluid was additionally collected from ankylosing spondylitis patients. The full study cohort comprised about 25 ankylosing spondylitis patients and approximately 100 healthy donors.

Per the germline V gene, KGHSH is the CDR1 and LQKENI is the CDR2. Relative to germline, V is 5 bases shorter and J is 3 bases shorter, with 18 bases between their ends. The CDR3 measures 16 amino acids from cysteine to phenylalanine. Just CDR3 DNA is preserved here, 48 bases in frame from base 1. Regarding this clonotype: Its target antigen remains unknown. No much larger clonotype is one base removed from it; base qualities were not supplied.

Sequencing was carried out with an Illumina HiSeq 2500. Quantitative 5'-RACE with molecular barcodes was the method used to prepare the TCR beta libraries. Per the original workflow: A new computational method, built on a probabilistic model of VDJ rearrangement, was used to identify disease-linked TCR variants. The raw public reads went through TCRdb reprocessing: fastp at Q25, MiXCR clone calling, in-frame beta chains kept. Identical CDR3 protein sequences are pooled into one entry, listed with their most common genes and DNA. The V and J calls follow TCRdb's processing rather than the paper's. A total of 700,000 to 1,000,000 distinct CDR3 sequences appear in this sample, about 12% of them only once. In total, the top ten clones hold roughly 0.51% of the sample. Beyond this particular receptor, the publication reports: In peripheral blood, the disease-linked clones were found at relatively low frequencies and had a CD8+ phenotype. Significant enrichment of the disease-linked clones was reported in matched synovial fluid samples from ankylosing spondylitis patients. Some motif variants were previously reported in synovial fluid and blood of reactive arthritis patients, suggesting common disease-initiation mechanisms. A TCR beta motif made up of several highly homologous amino acid variants appeared to be characteristic of blood from ankylosing spondylitis patients.

Sequencing was done on a sample of blood, either unsorted or a sorted T cell fraction (not recorded which). The sequence is built from TRBV18 and TRBJ2-3, with no D gene named confidently. The receptor was derived from a male donor with ankylosing spondylitis. Here is the DNA: TGTGCCAGCTCAAGATATCTGGGCGAGGTGACAGATACGCAGTATTTT. This encodes CASSRYLGEVTDTQYF.